The 16 T cell receptor beta chains reported below all come from one sample, sequenced in a study of identical twins. TCRdb analysed the 5' RACE reads with MiXCR anew, one entry per CDR3 protein. The top ten hold roughly 3% of the sample, which has approximately 590,000 distinct CDR3 sequences, 7.5% to 10% seen once. These records were also assigned to another study, of yellow fever vaccine responses in identical twins.

Sample: PBMCs. Every receptor here comes from a woman between 18 and 30 years old in good health.

This clonotype was counted a few times. The gene calls are TRBV29-1 and TRBJ2-3; possible D gene TRBD2, 6 bases. The CDR3 extends over 12 amino acids. V dropped 7 bases and J dropped 7 bases, with 15 bases sitting between them. CDR1 and CDR2 from the germline V gene are SQVTM and ANQGSEA. CDR3 region: CSDSRDFHTQYF. CDR3 coding DNA: TGCAGCGACAGCCGGGACTTTCATACGCAGTATTTT.

The gene calls are TRBV12-3 or TRBV12-4 and TRBJ2-1, with 10 bases matching TRBD1. The length of the CDR3 is 18 residues. With 0 bases clipped from V and 3 bases from J, the junction kept 8 bases outside the gene matches. The CDR3 region has the DNA TGTGCCAGCAGTTTAGCGCTAACCGGGACAGGGGACTACAATGAGCAGTTCTTC. Its translation is CASSLALTGTGDYNEQFF.

The rearrangement uses TRBV7-3 and TRBJ2-2, with D uncertain. Looked up from germline, CDR1 is SGHTA and CDR2 is FQGTGA. The CDR3 has 16 amino acids. Trimming left V 6 bases short and J 0 bases short, with 14 bases between. The CDR3 loop reads CASSHEALTNTGELFF. The DNA of the CDR3 is TGTGCCAGCAGTCACGAGGCACTTACGAACACCGGGGAGCTGTTTTTT.

The chain is built from TRBV4-3 and TRBJ2-1, with D possibly being TRBD1 or TRBD2 (5 bases each). The V gene's germline CDR1 is LGHNA and CDR2 YSLEER. The CDR3 is 16 residues long. V lost 0 bases and J 10 bases, leaving 19 bases between the germline ends. The CDR3 is CASSQDTGPRGGEQFF. CDR3 coding DNA: TGCGCCAGCAGCCAAGATACGGGACCCCGCGGCGGGGAGCAGTTCTTC.

This rearrangement joins TRBV9 to TRBJ2-3, with 8 bases aligning to TRBD2. The CDR3 is 15 amino acids. CDR1 and CDR2 (germline): SGDLS, YYNGEE. V was pared by 2 bases and J by 4 bases, with 6 bases of the junction left unmatched. The CDR3 region has the DNA TGTGCCAGCAGCGTTTGGAGCGGGAGCTCAGATACGCAGTATTTT. This sequence encodes CASSVWSGSSDTQYF.

The J gene is TRBJ1-2, the V gene TRBV7-9, with TRBD1 identical over 8 bases. This CDR3 contains 14 residues. Losses at the gene ends were 5 bases for V and 4 bases for J; bases not matched to a gene: 6. Germline-derived CDR1 and CDR2 are SEHNR and FQNEAQ (reference sequence). The DNA of the CDR3 is TGTGCCAGCAGCCCCCCCACAGGGGGCTATGGCTACACCTTC. It codes for CASSPPTGGYGYTF.

Only a few counts were recorded for this clonotype. This rearrangement joins TRBV20-1 to TRBJ2-7, with TRBD1 identical over 12 bases. The germline CDR1 and CDR2 sequences are DFQATT and SNEGSKA (reference sequence). The CDR3 contains 14 residues. Trimming removed 4 bases from V and 4 bases from J; junction bases left unmatched: 5. The CDR3 bases are TGCAGTGCTAACCGGGACAGGGGGCAGTACGAGCAGTACTTC. This encodes CSANRDRGQYEQYF.

The chain recombines TRBV5-1 with TRBJ2-3; 8 positions agree with TRBD2. The CDR3 is 16 amino acids. Trimming cost V 4 bases and J 2 bases; bases outside gene matches: 9. Germline V gene data show CDR1 as SGHRS and CDR2 as YFSETQ. The chain's CDR3 is CASSPPSGRNTDTQYF. The CDR3 coding sequence is TGCGCCAGCAGCCCACCTAGCGGGCGAAACACAGATACGCAGTATTTT.

This chain uses TRBV6-5 with TRBJ2-7; D unclear. Germline loops: CDR1 MNHEY, CDR2 SVGAGI. The CDR3 totals 14 residues. V lost 0 bases, J lost 4 bases, and 10 bases lay in between. CDR3 sequence reads: CASSYSLLQYEQYF. The CDR3 DNA follows: TGTGCCAGCAGTTACTCGCTACTACAATACGAGCAGTACTTC.

In its sample, this clonotype was seen many times. This chain connects TRBV4-1 to TRBJ2-2; 7 nucleotides agree with TRBD2. The CDR3 loop spans 15 amino acids. V lost 4 bases, J lost 2 bases, and 4 bases stayed unmatched. Germline values: CDR1 MGHRA, CDR2 YSYEKL. CDR3 sequence reads: CASSPTSVNTGELFF. The CDR3 DNA is TGCGCCAGCAGCCCCACTAGCGTTAACACCGGGGAGCTGTTTTTT.

The gene calls are TRBV28 and TRBJ2-7; possibly TRBD2 for D (6 bases). The CDR3 runs 13 residues. V lost 6 bases, J lost 2 bases, and 11 bases lay in between. From germline, CDR1 is MDHEN and CDR2 SYDVKM. CDR3 residues: CASSGTPTYEQYF. The CDR3 DNA reads as TGTGCCAGCAGCGGGACTCCTACCTACGAGCAGTACTTC.

The table lists this clonotype with many counts. The chain combines TRBV7-9 with TRBJ2-7, with D unresolved. V lost 1 base, J lost 6 bases, and 10 bases lay in between. There are 13 residues in the CDR3. Per the germline V gene, CDR1 is SEHNR and CDR2 is FQNEAQ (reference sequence). CDR3 protein: CASSLVREAEQYF. CDR3 bases: TGTGCCAGCAGCTTAGTGAGAGAGGCCGAGCAGTACTTC.

J is TRBJ1-3 and V is TRBV7-2; 7 nucleotides line up with TRBD1. CDR1 is SGHTA, CDR2 FQGNSA, per germline. V lost 4 bases, J lost 4 bases, and 10 bases stayed unmatched. The CDR3 length is 16 residues. CDR3 in amino acids: CASSYTGARSGNTIYF. CDR3 bases: TGTGCCAGCAGCTATACAGGGGCTCGCTCCGGAAACACCATATATTTT.

This clonotype was observed many times. This rearrangement joins TRBV20-1 to TRBJ2-1; TRBD2 might be the D (5 bases). The length of the CDR3 is 14 residues. Trimming stripped 4 bases from V and 4 bases from J, with 14 bases between. The germline V gene has CDR1 DFQATT and CDR2 SNEGSKA (reference sequence). The DNA for the CDR3 is TGCAGTGCTAAGCCAAGGCTAGCTTACAATGAGCAGTTCTTC. This gives the protein CSAKPRLAYNEQFF.

The V call is TRBV5-1, the J call TRBJ1-4, with a weak D call TRBD1 (5 bases). CDR1 is SGHRS and CDR2 is YFSETQ in the germline V gene. The CDR3 has 19 residues. The V gene lost 2 bases and the J gene lost 0 bases, with 20 bases spanning the gap. CDR3 protein: CASSFSGTGRGATNEKLFF. The CDR3 DNA is TGCGCCAGCAGCTTCTCGGGGACTGGGAGAGGGGCAACTAATGAAAAACTGTTTTTT. The entire variable domain, with the rest obtained from reference TRBV5-1 and TRBJ1-4, is as follows: KAGVTQTPRYLIKTRGQQVTLSCSPISGHRSVSWYQQTPGQGLQFLFEYFSETQRNKGNFPGRFSGRQFSNSRSEMNVSTLELGDSALYLCASSFSGTGRGATNEKLFFGSGTQLSVL.

This clonotype has a count of ten or more. The chain joins TRBV29-1 to TRBJ1-2, with D unresolved. Germline CDR1 reads SQVTM; CDR2 reads ANQGSEA. This CDR3 has 16 amino acids. The V end was cut by 2 bases, the J end by 1 base, with 17 bases between. The CDR3: CSVENRLRAYNYGYTF. The CDR3 DNA follows: TGCAGCGTTGAAAACCGACTACGGGCGTATAACTATGGCTACACCTTC.